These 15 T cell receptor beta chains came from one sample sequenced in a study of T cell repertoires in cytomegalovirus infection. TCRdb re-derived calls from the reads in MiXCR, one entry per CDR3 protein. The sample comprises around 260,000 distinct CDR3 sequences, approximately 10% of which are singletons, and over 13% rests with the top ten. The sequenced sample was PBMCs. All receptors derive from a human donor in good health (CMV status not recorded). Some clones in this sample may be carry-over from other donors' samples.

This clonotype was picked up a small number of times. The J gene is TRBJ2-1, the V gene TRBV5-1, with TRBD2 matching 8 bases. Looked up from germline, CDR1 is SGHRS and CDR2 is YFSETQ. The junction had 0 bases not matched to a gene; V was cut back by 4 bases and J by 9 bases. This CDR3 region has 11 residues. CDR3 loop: CASSREGEQFF. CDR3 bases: TGCGCCAGCAGCCGGGAGGGTGAGCAGTTCTTC.

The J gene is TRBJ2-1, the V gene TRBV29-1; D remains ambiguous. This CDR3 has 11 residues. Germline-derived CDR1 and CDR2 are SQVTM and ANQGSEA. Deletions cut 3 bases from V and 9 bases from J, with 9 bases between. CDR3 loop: CSVEAIGEQFF. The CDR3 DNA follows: TGCAGCGTTGAGGCGATTGGTGAGCAGTTCTTC.

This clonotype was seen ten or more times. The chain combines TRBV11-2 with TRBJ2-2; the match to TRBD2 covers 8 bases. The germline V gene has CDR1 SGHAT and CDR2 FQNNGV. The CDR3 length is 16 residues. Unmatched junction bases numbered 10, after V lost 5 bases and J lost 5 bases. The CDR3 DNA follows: TGTGCCAGCAGCCTTCCTAGCGGGCGGATGACCGGGGAGCTGTTTTTT. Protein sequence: CASSLPSGRMTGELFF.

The CDR3 DNA sequence: TGTGCCAGCAGCCCTCAGGGACAGGGATTGCGGGGCTACACCTTC. Translated, it gives CASSPQGQGLRGYTF. J is TRBJ1-2 and V is TRBV5-8; 9 bases line up with TRBD1. This CDR3 is built from 15 residues. V shed 4 bases, J shed 8 bases, and the junction held 12 bases outside the gene matches. CDR1 and CDR2 (germline): SGHTS, YDEGEE.

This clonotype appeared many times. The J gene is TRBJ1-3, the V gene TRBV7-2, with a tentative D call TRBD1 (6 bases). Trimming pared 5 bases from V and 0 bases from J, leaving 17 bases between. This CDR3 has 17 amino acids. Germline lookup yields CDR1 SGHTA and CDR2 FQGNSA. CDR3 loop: CASSRRSGQSSGNTIYF. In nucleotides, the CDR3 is TGTGCCAGCAGCCGGAGGAGTGGACAGAGCTCTGGAAACACCATATATTTT.

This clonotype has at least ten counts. The DNA for the CDR3 is TGTGCCAGCAGCGCGGGACAGAGGACGACTGAAGCTTTCTTT. This gives the protein CASSAGQRTTEAFF. This chain uses TRBV7-8 with TRBJ1-1; 7 bases line up with TRBD1. Germline values: CDR1 SGHVS, CDR2 FQNEAQ. Trimming removed 5 bases from V and 5 bases from J; junction bases left unmatched: 8. The CDR3 loop spans 14 amino acids. Complete variable domain (other parts from reference TRBV7-8 and TRBJ1-1): GAGVSQSPRYKVAKRGQDVALRCDPISGHVSLFWYQQALGQGPEFLTYFQNEAQLDKSGLPSDRFFAERPEGSVSTLKIQRTQQEDSAVYLCASSAGQRTTEAFFGQGTRLTVV.

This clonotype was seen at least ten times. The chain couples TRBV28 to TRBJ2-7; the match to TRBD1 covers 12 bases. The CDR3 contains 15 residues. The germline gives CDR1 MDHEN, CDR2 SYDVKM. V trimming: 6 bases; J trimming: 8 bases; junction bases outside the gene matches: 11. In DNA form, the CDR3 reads TGTGCCAGCAGGACCGTGGGGACAGGGGGCTCTCAGCAGTACTTC. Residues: CASRTVGTGGSQQYF.

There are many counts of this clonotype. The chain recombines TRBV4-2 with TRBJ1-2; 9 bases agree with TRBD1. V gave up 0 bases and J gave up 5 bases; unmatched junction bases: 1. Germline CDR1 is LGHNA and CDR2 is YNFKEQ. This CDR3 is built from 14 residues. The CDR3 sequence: CASSQEGQGYGYTF. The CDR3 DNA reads TGTGCCAGCAGCCAAGAGGGACAGGGTTATGGCTACACCTTC.

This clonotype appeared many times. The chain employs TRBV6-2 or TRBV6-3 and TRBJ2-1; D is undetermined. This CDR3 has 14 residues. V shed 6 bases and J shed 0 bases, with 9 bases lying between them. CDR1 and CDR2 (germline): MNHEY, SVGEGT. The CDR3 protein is CASRVRSSYNEQFF. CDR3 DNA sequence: TGTGCCAGCAGAGTCCGCAGCTCCTACAATGAGCAGTTCTTC.

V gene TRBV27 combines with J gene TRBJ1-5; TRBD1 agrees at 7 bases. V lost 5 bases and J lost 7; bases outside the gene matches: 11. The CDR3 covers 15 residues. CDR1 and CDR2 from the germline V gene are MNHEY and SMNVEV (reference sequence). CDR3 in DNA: TGTGCCAGCAGTCCCGGACAGGCCCCCGGGCAGCCCCAGCATTTT. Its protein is CASSPGQAPGQPQHF.

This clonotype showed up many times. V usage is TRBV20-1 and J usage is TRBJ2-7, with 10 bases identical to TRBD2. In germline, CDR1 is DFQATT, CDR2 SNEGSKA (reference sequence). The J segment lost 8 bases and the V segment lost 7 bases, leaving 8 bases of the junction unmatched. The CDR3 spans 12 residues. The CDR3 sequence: CSVPSGSRKQYF. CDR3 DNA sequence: TGCAGTGTCCCTAGCGGGAGTAGAAAGCAGTACTTC.

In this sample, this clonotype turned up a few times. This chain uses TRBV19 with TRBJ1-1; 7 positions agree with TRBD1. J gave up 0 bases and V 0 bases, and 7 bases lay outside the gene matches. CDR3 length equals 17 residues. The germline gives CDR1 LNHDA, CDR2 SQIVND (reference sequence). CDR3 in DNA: TGTGCCAGTAGTATAGATCCTCGGGACAGAGTGAACACTGAAGCTTTCTTT. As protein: CASSIDPRDRVNTEAFF.

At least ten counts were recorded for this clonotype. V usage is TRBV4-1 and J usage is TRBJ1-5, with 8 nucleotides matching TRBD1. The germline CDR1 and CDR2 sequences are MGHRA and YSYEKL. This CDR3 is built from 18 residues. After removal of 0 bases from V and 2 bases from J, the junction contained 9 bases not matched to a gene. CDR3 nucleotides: TGCGCCAGCAGCCAAGATCCAGGGGGCGCCCAAGGCAATCAGCCCCAGCATTTT. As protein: CASSQDPGGAQGNQPQHF.

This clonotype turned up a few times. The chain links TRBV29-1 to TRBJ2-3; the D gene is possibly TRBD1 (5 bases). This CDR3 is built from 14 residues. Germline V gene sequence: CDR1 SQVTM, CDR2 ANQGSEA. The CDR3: CSSIREGSTDTQYF. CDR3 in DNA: TGCAGTAGCATCAGGGAAGGGAGCACAGATACGCAGTATTTT.

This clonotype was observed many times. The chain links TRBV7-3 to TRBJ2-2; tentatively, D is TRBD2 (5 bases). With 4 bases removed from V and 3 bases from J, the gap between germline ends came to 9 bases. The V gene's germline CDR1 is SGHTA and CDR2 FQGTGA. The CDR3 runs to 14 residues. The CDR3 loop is CASSSGLDTGELFF. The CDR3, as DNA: TGTGCCAGCAGCTCCGGACTGGACACCGGGGAGCTGTTTTTT.